The clone carrying this TCR beta chain was seen a few times. What it recognizes is unknown. Investigators reverse transcribed all isolated RNA, so they sequenced expressed TCRB transcripts. Sequencing was performed with immunoSEQ multiplex PCR; in TCRdb, only in-frame clones are kept and a portion is missing. The sample consists of 640,000 or so clones, roughly 12% of them appearing once. The sample is drawn from a study of beta chain features in type 1 diabetes. General study results and limits: Compared to healthy donors, patients appeared to have naive, central memory and Treg TCRB repertoires that were more alike. PCR might pick shorter templates more often, in the same way for patients and controls. Type 1 diabetes patients had TCRB CDR3s that were shorter (moderately but significantly so) in all four CD4+ subsets.

There are 16 residues in the CDR3. Germline trimming cut 0 bases from V and 2 bases from J; bases unmatched to any gene: 2. CDR1 and CDR2 from the germline V gene are SGHRS and YFSETQ. The sample taken for sequencing was naive CD4+ T cells from blood. This clonotype originated in a man between 18 and 29 years old with type 1 diabetes. V is TRBV5-1 and J is TRBJ2-5, with TRBD2 matching over 12 bases. CDR3 residues: CASSLATSGGQETQYF. In DNA form, the CDR3 reads TGCGCCAGCAGCTTGGCGACTAGCGGGGGACAAGAGACCCAGTACTTC.